These 12 T cell receptor beta chains came from one sample sequenced in a study of blood T cell repertoires in COVID-19. Measured with immunoSEQ multiplex PCR; TCRdb has only the in-frame clones, and not every one. The sample comprises about 350,000 clones, 88% of which are singletons, and over 0.9% rests with the top ten. Sequenced input: PBMCs or T cells enriched from blood (not recorded which). All receptors come from a woman aged 25 to 39 who had been exposed to COVID-19.

The DNA for the CDR3 is TGTGCCAGCAGTGAAGATGGTCAGGGGGAGACCCAGTACTTC. Protein product: CASSEDGQGETQYF. The genes are TRBV2 and TRBJ2-5; D may be TRBD1 (6 bases). Germline CDR1 and CDR2: SNHLY and FYNNEI. CDR3 length: 14 residues. With 1 base removed from V and 5 bases from J, the gap between germline ends came to 11 bases.

The rearrangement links TRBV11-3 to TRBJ2-5, with 9 nucleotides matching TRBD1. The CDR3 runs to 15 residues. In germline, CDR1 is SGHNT, CDR2 YENEEA. After removal of 5 bases from V and 0 bases from J, the junction contained 4 bases not matched to a gene. The CDR3 DNA reads as TGTGCCAGCAGCAATTGGGACAGGGACCAAGAGACCCAGTACTTC. Its translation: CASSNWDRDQETQYF.

The chain combines TRBV24-1 with TRBJ2-2, with D perhaps TRBD1 (5 bases). Germline CDR1 and CDR2: KGHDR and SFDVKD. Trimming removed 7 bases from V and 7 bases from J, with 18 bases in between. The CDR3 spans 15 residues. The CDR3 reads CATSDGAGFFGELFF. As DNA, the CDR3 is TGTGCCACCAGCGATGGGGCAGGGTTTTTCGGGGAGCTGTTTTTT.

The chain has TRBV15 and TRBJ1-5; 9 bases agree with TRBD1. CDR3 size: 16 residues. V trimming: 1 base; J trimming: 5 bases; junction bases outside the gene matches: 6. Germline lookup yields CDR1 LNHNV and CDR2 YYDKDF (reference sequence). The CDR3 spells CATSRGTGVEYQPQHF. DNA of the CDR3: TGTGCCACCAGCAGAGGGACAGGGGTAGAATATCAGCCCCAGCATTTT.

V gene TRBV28 combines with J gene TRBJ2-5, with TRBD1 matching 9 bases. The V gene's germline CDR1 is MDHEN and CDR2 SYDVKM. Trimming removed 1 base from V and 4 bases from J; junction bases left unmatched: 4. The CDR3 extends over 15 amino acids. CDR3 nucleotides: TGTGCCAGCAGTTTATTCGGGACAGGGATAGAGACCCAGTACTTC. Protein sequence: CASSLFGTGIETQYF.

CDR3 nucleotide sequence: TGTGCCAGCTCACCTTGGACAGGGAGCAATGGCTACACCTTC. Its translation is CASSPWTGSNGYTF. V and J are TRBV18 and TRBJ1-2; 8 bases map to TRBD1. Per the germline V gene, CDR1 is KGHSH and CDR2 is LQKENI. Unmatched junction bases numbered 6, after V lost 3 bases and J lost 6 bases. This CDR3 is built from 14 residues.

The V and J genes are TRBV28 and TRBJ2-6, with 9 nucleotides matching TRBD2. V shed 2 bases, J shed 2 bases, and the junction held 4 bases outside the gene matches. The germline V gene has CDR1 MDHEN and CDR2 SYDVKM. The CDR3 totals 17 residues. CDR3 sequence: CASSLRLAGTGANVLTF. The CDR3 nucleotides read TGTGCCAGCAGTTTAAGGCTAGCGGGAACTGGGGCCAACGTCCTGACTTTC. Based on the CDR3 plus reference TRBV28 and TRBJ2-6, the full variable domain is DVKVTQSSRYLVKRTGEKVFLECVQDMDHENMFWYRQDPGLGLRLIYFSYDVKMKEKGDIPEGYSVSREKKERFSLILESASTNQTSMYLCASSLRLAGTGANVLTFGAGSRLTVL.

The V call is TRBV23-1, the J call TRBJ2-3, with 10 bases aligning to TRBD2. TRBV23-1 is classed as an ORF, of uncertain function. This CDR3 is built from 16 residues. Trimming cost V 3 bases and J 4 bases; bases outside gene matches: 7. CDR3 sequence reads: CASSHPSGSLSDTQYF. CDR3 coding DNA: TGCGCCAGCAGTCACCCTAGCGGGAGTTTATCAGATACGCAGTATTTT.

The chain recombines TRBV7-3 with TRBJ2-5; D is undetermined. The CDR3 runs to 14 residues. Germline V CDR1 and CDR2: SGHTA, FQGTGA. Trimming cost V 4 bases and J 5 bases, with 14 bases left between them. The CDR3 DNA reads TGTGCCAGCAGCTCGGCCAGTACCGGGGAGACCCAGTACTTC. It translates to CASSSASTGETQYF.

This chain uses TRBV7-9 with TRBJ1-4; D call uncertain. Germline CDR1 is SEHNR and CDR2 is FQNEAQ (reference sequence). The germline V and J ends were trimmed by 5 bases and 3 bases, with 19 bases remaining between them. The CDR3 has 17 residues. CDR3 loop: CASSTLWRDSPNEKLFF. As DNA, the CDR3 is TGTGCCAGCAGCACCCTTTGGAGGGATTCCCCTAATGAAAAACTGTTTTTT.

The chain couples TRBV7-2 to TRBJ1-5; 9 bases match TRBD1. This CDR3 has 15 residues. Germline V gene lookup returns CDR1 SGHTA and CDR2 FQGNSA. V lost 2 bases, J lost 5 bases, and 4 bases stayed unmatched. The CDR3 DNA reads as TGTGCCAGCAGCTTATTTGGGGACAGGGATCAGCCCCAGCATTTT. This gives the protein CASSLFGDRDQPQHF.

This chain uses TRBV5-1 with TRBJ1-1; 7 bases are a match to TRBD1. J lost 4 bases, V lost 5 bases, and 5 bases had no gene match. Germline V lookup: CDR1 SGHRS, CDR2 YFSETQ. The length of the CDR3 is 13 residues. CDR3 residues: CASSSDRATEAFF. The CDR3 DNA reads as TGCGCCAGCAGTTCCGACAGGGCCACTGAAGCTTTCTTT.